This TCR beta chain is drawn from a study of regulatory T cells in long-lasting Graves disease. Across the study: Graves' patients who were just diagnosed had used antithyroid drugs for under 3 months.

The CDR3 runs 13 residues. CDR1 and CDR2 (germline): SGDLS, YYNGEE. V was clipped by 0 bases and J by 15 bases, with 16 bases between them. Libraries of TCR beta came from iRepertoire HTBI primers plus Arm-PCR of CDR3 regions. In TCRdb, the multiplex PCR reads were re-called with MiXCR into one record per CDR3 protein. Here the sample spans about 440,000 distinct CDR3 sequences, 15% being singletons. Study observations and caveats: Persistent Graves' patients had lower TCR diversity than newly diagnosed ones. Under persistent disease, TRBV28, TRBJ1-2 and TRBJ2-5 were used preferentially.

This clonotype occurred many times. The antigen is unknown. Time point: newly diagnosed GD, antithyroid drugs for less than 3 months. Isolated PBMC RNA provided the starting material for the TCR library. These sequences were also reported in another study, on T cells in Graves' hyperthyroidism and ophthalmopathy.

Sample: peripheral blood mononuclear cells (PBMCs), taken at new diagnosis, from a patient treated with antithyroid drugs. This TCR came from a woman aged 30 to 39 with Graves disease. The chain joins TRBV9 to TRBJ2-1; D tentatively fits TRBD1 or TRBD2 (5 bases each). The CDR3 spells CASSVGWDPEPFF. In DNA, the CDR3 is TGTGCCAGCAGCGTAGGATGGGACCCCGAACCGTTCTTC.